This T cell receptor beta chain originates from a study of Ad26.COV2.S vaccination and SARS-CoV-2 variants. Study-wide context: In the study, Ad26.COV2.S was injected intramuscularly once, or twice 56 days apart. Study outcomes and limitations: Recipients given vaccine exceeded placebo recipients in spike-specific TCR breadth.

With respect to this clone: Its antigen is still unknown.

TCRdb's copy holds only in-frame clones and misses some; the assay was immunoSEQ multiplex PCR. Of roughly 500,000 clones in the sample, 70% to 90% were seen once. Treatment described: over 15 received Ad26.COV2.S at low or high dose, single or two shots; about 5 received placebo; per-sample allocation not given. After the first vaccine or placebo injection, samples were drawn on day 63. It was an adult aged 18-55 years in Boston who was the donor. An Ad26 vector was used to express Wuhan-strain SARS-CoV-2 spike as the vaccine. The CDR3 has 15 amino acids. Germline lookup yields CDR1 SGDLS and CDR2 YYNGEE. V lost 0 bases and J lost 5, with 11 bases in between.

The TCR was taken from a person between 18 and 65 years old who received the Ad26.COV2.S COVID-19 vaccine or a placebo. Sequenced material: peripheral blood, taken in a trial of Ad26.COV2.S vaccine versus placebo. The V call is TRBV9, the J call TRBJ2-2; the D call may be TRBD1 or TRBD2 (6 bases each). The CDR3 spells CASSVALGGTGELFF. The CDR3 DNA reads TGTGCCAGCAGCGTAGCTTTAGGGGGGACCGGGGAGCTGTTTTTT.